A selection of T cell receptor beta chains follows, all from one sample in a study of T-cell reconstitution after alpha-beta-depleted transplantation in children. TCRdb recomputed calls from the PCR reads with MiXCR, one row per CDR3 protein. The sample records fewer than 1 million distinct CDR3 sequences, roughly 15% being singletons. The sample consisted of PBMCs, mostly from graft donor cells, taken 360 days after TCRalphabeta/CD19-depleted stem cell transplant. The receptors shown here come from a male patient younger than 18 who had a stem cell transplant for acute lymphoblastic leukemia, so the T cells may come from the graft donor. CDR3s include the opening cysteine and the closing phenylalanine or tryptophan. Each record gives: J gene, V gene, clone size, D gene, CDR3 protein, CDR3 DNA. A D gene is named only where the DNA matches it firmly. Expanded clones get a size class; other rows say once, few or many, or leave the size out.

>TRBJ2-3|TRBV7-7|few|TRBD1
CASSLDPDRGPDTQYF
TGTGCCAGCAGCTTAGATCCCGACAGGGGCCCAGATACGCAGTATTTT
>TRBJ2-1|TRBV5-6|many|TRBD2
CASSREGGSSYNEQFF
TGTGCCAGCAGCAGGGAGGGAGGGAGCTCCTACAATGAGCAGTTCTTC
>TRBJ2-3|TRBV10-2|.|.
CASSGGADTQYF
TGCGCCAGCAGTGGGGGCGCAGATACGCAGTATTTT
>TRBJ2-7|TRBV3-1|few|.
CASSQGQTSSYEQYF
TGTGCCAGCAGCCAAGGACAGACTAGCTCCTACGAGCAGTACTTC
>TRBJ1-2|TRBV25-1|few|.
CASSESRVWDGYTF
TGTGCCAGCAGTGAATCCAGGGTTTGGGATGGCTACACCTTC
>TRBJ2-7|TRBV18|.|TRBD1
CASSPGGTGNYEQYF
TGTGCCAGCTCACCAGGAGGGACAGGGAACTACGAGCAGTACTTC
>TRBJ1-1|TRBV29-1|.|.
CSVTNSAEAFF
TGCAGCGTAACAAATTCGGCAGAGGCTTTCTTT
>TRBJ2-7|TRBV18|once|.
CASSPVRYEQYF
TGTGCCAGCTCACCAGTACGTTACGAGCAGTACTTC
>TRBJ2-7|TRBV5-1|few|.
CASSTFSSYEQYF
TGCGCCAGCAGCACTTTTTCCTCCTACGAGCAGTACTTC
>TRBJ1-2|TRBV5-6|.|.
CASRLVQQGNYGYTF
TGTGCCAGCAGACTAGTCCAACAGGGAAACTATGGCTACACCTTC
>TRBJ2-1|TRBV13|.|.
CASRGQGTFNEQFF
TGTGCCAGCAGAGGGCAGGGAACCTTCAATGAGCAGTTCTTC
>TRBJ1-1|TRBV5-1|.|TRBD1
CASSQRQGAAKNTEAFF
TGCGCCAGCAGCCAAAGACAGGGGGCCGCAAAGAACACTGAAGCTTTCTTT
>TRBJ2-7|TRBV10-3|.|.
CAISDGSWYEQYF
TGTGCCATCAGTGACGGGAGTTGGTACGAGCAGTACTTC
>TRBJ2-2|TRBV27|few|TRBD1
CASITDRGGTGELFF
TGTGCCAGCATTACCGACAGGGGGGGCACCGGGGAGCTGTTTTTT
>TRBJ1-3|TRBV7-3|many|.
CASSLKRGSGNTIYF
TGTGCCAGCAGCCTAAAAAGGGGATCTGGAAACACCATATATTTT
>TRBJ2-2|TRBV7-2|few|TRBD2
CASSLRASGRNNTGELFF
TGTGCCAGCAGCTTAAGGGCTAGCGGGAGGAATAACACCGGGGAGCTGTTTTTT
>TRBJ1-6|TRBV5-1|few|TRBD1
CASSSGQGYSPLHF
TGCGCCAGCAGCTCCGGACAGGGCTATTCACCCCTCCACTTT
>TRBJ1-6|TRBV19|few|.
CASSIQGRTANNSPLHF
TGTGCCAGTAGTATACAGGGCCGGACGGCGAATAATTCACCCCTCCACTTT
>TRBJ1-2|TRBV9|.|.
CASSVDQYYGYTF
TGTGCCAGCAGCGTAGATCAGTACTATGGCTACACCTTC
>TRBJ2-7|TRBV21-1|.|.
CASNVSRASGHPSYEQYF
TGTGCCAGCAACGTTTCCCGGGCTAGCGGGCATCCCTCCTACGAGCAGTACTTC
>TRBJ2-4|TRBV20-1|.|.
CSALGALAKNIQYF
TGCAGTGCTCTCGGTGCCCTAGCCAAAAACATTCAGTACTTC
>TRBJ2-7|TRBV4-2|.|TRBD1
CASSPDRDYEQYF
TGTGCCAGCAGTCCGGACAGGGACTACGAGCAGTACTTC
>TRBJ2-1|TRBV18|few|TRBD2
CASSPQLAAYNEQFF
TGTGCCAGCTCACCACAACTAGCGGCCTACAATGAGCAGTTCTTC
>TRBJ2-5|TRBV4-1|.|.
CASSQDSPVQETQYF
TGCGCCAGCAGCCAAGACTCCCCAGTCCAAGAGACCCAGTACTTC
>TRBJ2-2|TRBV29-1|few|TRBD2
CSITSGRAAGELFF
TGCAGCATCACTAGCGGGAGGGCCGCCGGGGAGCTGTTTTTT
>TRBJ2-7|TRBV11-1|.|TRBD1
CASSLDPGLKTGGTYEQCF
TGTGCCAGCAGCTTAGACCCTGGCCTTAAGACAGGGGGAACCTACGAGCAGTGCTTC
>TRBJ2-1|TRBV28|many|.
CASSLTPSYEQFF
TGTGCCAGCAGTTTGACCCCTAGCTATGAGCAGTTCTTC
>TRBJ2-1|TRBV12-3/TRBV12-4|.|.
CASSLEIVPFNEQFF
TGTGCCAGCAGTTTAGAAATAGTACCATTCAATGAGCAGTTCTTC
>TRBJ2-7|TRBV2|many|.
CASSHNYEQYF
TGTGCCAGCAGTCACAACTACGAGCAGTACTTC
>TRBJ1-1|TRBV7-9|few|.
CAAEGLNTEAFF
TGTGCCGCCGAGGGGTTGAACACTGAAGCTTTCTTT
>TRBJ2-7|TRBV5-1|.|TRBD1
CASRQTDRETYEQYF
TGCGCCAGCAGACAGACGGACAGGGAGACCTACGAGCAGTACTTC